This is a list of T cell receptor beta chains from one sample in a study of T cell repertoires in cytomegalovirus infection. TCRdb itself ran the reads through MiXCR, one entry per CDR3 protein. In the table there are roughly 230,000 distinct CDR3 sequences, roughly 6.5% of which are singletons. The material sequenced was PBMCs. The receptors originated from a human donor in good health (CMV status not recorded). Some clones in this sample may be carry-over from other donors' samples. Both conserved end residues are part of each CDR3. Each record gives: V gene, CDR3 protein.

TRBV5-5	CASSLVGAAYEQYF
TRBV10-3	CAISESETQYF
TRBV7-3	CASSFLRQGRDTEAFF
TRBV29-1	CSVASGPDTQYF
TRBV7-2	CASAFSRPYEQYF
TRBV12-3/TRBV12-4	CASRRTGEFGELFF
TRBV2	CASSERSNEQFF
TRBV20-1	CSASYSYNEQFF
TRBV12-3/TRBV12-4	CASSRGATNTGELFF
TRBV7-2	CASSKGLAGGPTDTQYF
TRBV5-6	CASSWGLAGETDTQYF
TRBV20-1	CSARGGFYRSNPSGANVLTF
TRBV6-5	CASSYSGQRAFF
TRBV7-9	CASTPPNRNTGELFF
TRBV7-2	CASSLAGQGASSYEQYF
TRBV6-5	CASSLTGGRINEQFF
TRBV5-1	CASSDDYEQYF
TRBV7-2	CASEKGFRNEQFF
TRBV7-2	CASSLTGADEKLFF
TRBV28	CASSLYRGRQYF
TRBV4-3	CASSRYRGVVIEAFF
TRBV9	CASSVDDGGGWSGNTIYF
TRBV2	CASGEGLPNTGELFF
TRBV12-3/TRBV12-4	CASSIDMTDYMNTEAFF
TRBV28	CASSLQGLNYGYTF
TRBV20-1	CSAHPSGYNEQFF
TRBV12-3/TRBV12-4	CASSLAAAYQETQYF
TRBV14	CASSPQRDREETQYF
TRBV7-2	CASSYREGGAGNTIYF
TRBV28	CASTYPGQQETQYF
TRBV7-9	CASSSGADTQYF
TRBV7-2	CASSPRQGGNTEAFF
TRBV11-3	CASSLGVAGSSYNEQFF
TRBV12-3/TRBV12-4	CASSLGPGLAGRRMDIQYF
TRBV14	CASSQTGTGLSGTQYF
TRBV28	CASSPPRGPQHF
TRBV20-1	CSARLAGVETQYF
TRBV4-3	CASSQDAGTGPYF
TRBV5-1	CASSGGGTTDTQYF